This T cell receptor beta chain was sequenced during a study of T cells in tumors after PD-1 blockade. Study summary: Prior checkpoint blockade, systemic immunosuppressant use, or anti-cancer therapy within 4 weeks excluded patients. Daily vismodegib 150 mg continued in a subset of anti-PD-1-treated patients. On average, peripheral blood gave 113,528 TCR templates and 30,000 to 40,000 unique clonotypes. Findings and caveats of the study: Peripheral recruitment is suggested, as some novel exhausted tumor clones were in pre-treatment blood.

Points on this clone: What it binds is unknown.

The V gene lost 7 bases and the J gene lost 0 bases, with 11 bases spanning the gap. The germline gives CDR1 SGHTS, CDR2 YDEGEE. The CDR3 sequence is 14 residues long. TCRdb's copy holds only in-frame clones and misses some; the assay was immunoSEQ multiplex PCR. The repertoire has some 60,000 clones, about four fifths of them found once; the top ten carry around 15%. The receptor comes from a human donor with basal cell carcinoma. Sample: PBMCs, taken before anti-PD-1 treatment. The chain links TRBV5-8 to TRBJ1-3; D remains unclear. The CDR3 DNA sequence: TGTGCCAGCGCCACCACAGTCTCTGGAAACACCATATATTTT. Translation gives CASATTVSGNTIYF.